These T cell receptor beta chains were read from a single sample in a study of identifying expanded T cells in peripheral blood. Data came from immunoSEQ multiplex PCR; TCRdb stores just in-frame clones and leaves some out. In the table there are about 86,000 clones, about 85% of which are singletons. Sequencing used blood. The receptors derive from a person aged 18 to 69 in good health. Both conserved end residues are trimmed from each CDR3. D genes are given only for firm matches.

. | TRBV5-1 | ASSFRGGEETQY
TRBD2 | TRBV6-5 | ASTPGGDEQF
TRBD1 | TRBV5-1 | ASSQGEIGNTIY
TRBD1 | TRBV6-1 | ASSDRDRDGYT
. | TRBV9 | ASSPGTPRQY
. | TRBV21-1 | ASSKYSFGTGKIHEKLF
. | TRBV5-1 | ASSLAANTEAF
TRBD1 | TRBV15 | ATSSGTGGYTEAF
. | TRBV19 | ASGQTGPYEQY
. | TRBV23-1 | ASSQSANASPYEQY